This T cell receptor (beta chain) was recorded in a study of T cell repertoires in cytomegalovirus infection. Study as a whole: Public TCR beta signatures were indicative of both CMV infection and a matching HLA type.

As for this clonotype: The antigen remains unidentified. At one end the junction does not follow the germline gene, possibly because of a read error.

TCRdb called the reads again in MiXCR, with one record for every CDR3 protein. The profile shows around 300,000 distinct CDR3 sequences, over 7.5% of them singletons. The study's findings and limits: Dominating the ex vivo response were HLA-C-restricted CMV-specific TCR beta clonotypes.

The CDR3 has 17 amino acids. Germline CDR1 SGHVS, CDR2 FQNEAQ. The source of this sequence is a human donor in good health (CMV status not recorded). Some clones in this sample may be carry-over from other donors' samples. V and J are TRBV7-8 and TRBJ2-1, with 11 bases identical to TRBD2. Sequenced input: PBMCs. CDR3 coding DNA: TGTGTCAGCAGCCCTCATCGACTAGCGGGACGCTACAATGAGCAGTTCTTC. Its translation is CVSSPHRLAGRYNEQFF. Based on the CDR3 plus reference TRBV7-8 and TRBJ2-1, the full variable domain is GAGVSQSPRYKVAKRGQDVALRCDPISGHVSLFWYQQALGQGPEFLTYFQNEAQLDKSGLPSDRFFAERPEGSVSTLKIQRTQQEDSAVYLCVSSPHRLAGRYNEQFFGPGTRLTVL.